This TCR beta chain was captured by sequencing in a study of T cell repertoires in cytomegalovirus infection. As for the study in general: The public TCR beta signatures pointed to both CMV infection and matching HLA type.

This clonotype is a singleton in its sample. No antigen is known for it. TCRdb called the reads again in MiXCR, with one record for every CDR3 protein. Of 200,000 to 250,000 distinct CDR3 sequences in the sample, 9% to 15% were seen once. Study conclusions and caveats: The response measured ex vivo was dominated by TCR beta clonotypes (HLA-C-restricted and CMV-specific).

CDR3 length: 15 amino acids. Germline loops: CDR1 MNHEY, CDR2 SVGEGT. V trimming: 6 bases; J trimming: 4 bases; junction bases outside the gene matches: 5. The V and J genes are TRBV6-2 or TRBV6-3 and TRBJ1-5, with TRBD1 identical over 11 bases. This receptor was obtained from a human donor in good health (CMV status not recorded). Some clones in this sample may be carry-over from other donors' samples. The sample comprised PBMCs. CDR3 nucleotide sequence: TGTGCCAGCAGGCACCGGGACAGGGGGAATCAGCCCCAGCATTTT. Its protein product is CASRHRDRGNQPQHF.